This entry concerns a single TCR beta chain. Its antigen remains unidentified. The trim removed 0 bases at V and 5 bases at J, leaving 6 bases unmatched. Germline CDR1 LNHDA, CDR2 SQIVND (reference sequence). The CDR3 covers 16 residues. Assay: immunoSEQ multiplex PCR; the TCRdb copy retains only in-frame clones and omits some. This sample has around 25,000 clones, with more than 80% found just once. This specimen comes from a study of lymphopenia after photon versus proton radiotherapy. Study conclusions and caveats: Relative stability marked proton patients; photon patients lost diversity and naive cells.

The V call is TRBV19, the J call TRBJ2-1; 8 nucleotides match TRBD1. The clonotype originates from a man aged 25 to 45 with gastric cancer. The sequences come from peripheral blood, collected from a patient treated with photon-based radiotherapy. The chain's CDR3 is CASSIDQGTGHNEQFF. The CDR3 bases are TGTGCCAGTAGTATAGATCAGGGGACAGGTCACAATGAGCAGTTCTTC.